Described below is a single T cell receptor (beta chain) sequence and its context. Its antigen is unknown. Splitting of CD4+ cells produced CD45RA+ naive and CD45RA-negative memory subsets. The assay was immunoSEQ multiplex PCR, and TCRdb's table has in-frame clones only and misses some. Of 850,000 to 1,200,000 clones in the sample, about 75% were seen once. These data are taken from a study of shared clonotypes between healthy human individuals. Study observations and caveats: Sequencing depth was expected to affect clonotype sharing among donors.

This receptor was obtained from a man between 18 and 29 years old in good health. The sample comprised memory CD4+ T cells sorted from blood. Subset of the sample: CD45RA-negative fraction.

The CDR3 loop is CASSLVGVLGANVLTF. The CDR3 DNA reads TGCGCCAGCAGCTTGGTAGGAGTATTGGGGGCCAACGTCCTGACTTTC. The chain recombines TRBV5-1 with TRBJ2-6; D remains unclear. Trimming took 0 bases from V and 4 from J, leaving 11 bases between them. The CDR3 extends over 16 amino acids. Germline lookup yields CDR1 SGHRS and CDR2 YFSETQ.